The 18 T cell receptor beta chains presented below share a single source sample, sequenced in a study of cytomegalovirus exposure and HLA in healthy donors. The PCR made use of 60 Vbeta and 13 Jbeta primers. Only in-frame clones appear in the TCRdb table, and some are missing; sequencing was by immunoSEQ multiplex PCR. The listing records approximately 110,000 clones. Sequenced input: PBMCs. These receptors were taken from a man aged 18 to 30 in good health and CMV-seronegative.

The chain uses TRBV6-5 and TRBJ2-7; 7 nucleotides agree with TRBD1. Germline CDR1 reads MNHEY; CDR2 reads SVGAGI. V shed 2 bases, J shed 6 bases, and the junction held 7 bases outside the gene matches. CDR3 length equals 14 residues. The CDR3 protein is CASSYGRGQREQYF. The CDR3 nucleotides read TGTGCCAGCAGTTACGGTAGGGGGCAACGCGAGCAGTACTTC.

The V and J genes are TRBV30 and TRBJ1-2; maybe TRBD1 (5 bases). The V and J ends lost 1 base and 3 bases respectively, with 15 bases between them. The CDR3 totals 15 residues. CDR1 and CDR2 from the germline V gene are GTSNPN and SVGIG (reference sequence). For the CDR3, the DNA is TGTGCCTGGAGTGCCACGGGGGTTGGGGACTATGGCTACACCTTC. It codes for CAWSATGVGDYGYTF.

The chain uses TRBV5-4 and TRBJ2-5, with D tentatively TRBD2 (6 bases). V was cut by 4 bases and J by 5 bases, with 18 bases left in between. The CDR3 extends over 15 amino acids. In germline, CDR1 is SGHNT, CDR2 YYREEE (reference sequence). CDR3 region: CASSPGSGARETQYF. Written as DNA, the CDR3 is TGTGCCAGCAGCCCGGGGTCGGGAGCGCGGGAGACCCAGTACTTC.

The chain joins TRBV9 to TRBJ2-2; 7 positions agree with TRBD1. The V segment lost 1 base and the J segment 0 bases; nucleotides outside the gene matches: 6. The CDR3 has 17 amino acids. The germline V gene encodes CDR1 SGDLS and CDR2 YYNGEE. CDR3 protein: CASSVNSGTANTGELFF. The CDR3, as DNA: TGTGCCAGCAGCGTAAATTCCGGGACAGCGAACACCGGGGAGCTGTTTTTT.

The chain uses TRBV9 and TRBJ2-7; 11 bases line up with TRBD2. Looked up from germline, CDR1 is SGDLS and CDR2 is YYNGEE. Trimming cost V 3 bases and J 3 bases; bases outside gene matches: 8. The CDR3 runs to 16 residues. The chain's CDR3 is CASSEPGLADYYEQYF. The DNA of the CDR3 is TGTGCCAGCAGCGAACCGGGACTAGCGGATTACTACGAGCAGTACTTC.

J is TRBJ1-5 and V is TRBV19; TRBD1 might be the D (5 bases). The CDR3 is 12 residues long. Trimming removed 7 bases at V and 7 bases at J, with 11 bases between. CDR1 and CDR2 from the germline V gene are LNHDA and SQIVND (reference sequence). CDR3: CASNNHRQPQHF. The CDR3 DNA is TGTGCCAGTAACAATCACAGGCAGCCCCAGCATTTT.

This chain links TRBV14 with TRBJ1-2; TRBD1 matches at 7 bases. CDR3 size: 13 residues. J lost 6 bases, V lost 3 bases, and 4 bases had no gene match. Germline CDR1 reads SGHDN; CDR2 reads FVKESK. CDR3 in amino acids: CASSHETGHGYTF. The CDR3 DNA sequence: TGTGCCAGCAGCCACGAGACAGGGCATGGCTACACCTTC.

The genes are TRBV5-1 and TRBJ2-1; 7 bases line up with TRBD2. The CDR3 loop spans 16 amino acids. J lost 0 bases, V lost 3 bases, and 6 bases had no gene match. Germline CDR1 is SGHRS and CDR2 is YFSETQ. CDR3 amino acids: CASSSAGTNSYNEQFF. CDR3 DNA: TGCGCCAGCAGCTCAGCCGGGACTAACTCCTACAATGAGCAGTTCTTC.

The rearrangement links TRBV13 to TRBJ2-5, with D hard to call. The V gene's germline CDR1 is PRHDT and CDR2 FYEKMQ (reference sequence). The germline V and J ends were trimmed by 5 bases and 2 bases, with 6 bases remaining between them. This CDR3 is built from 12 residues. Written as DNA, the CDR3 is TGTGCCAGCAGCCTCCTACAAGAGACCCAGTACTTC. The encoded protein is CASSLLQETQYF.

The V call is TRBV7-2, the J call TRBJ1-2; 8 nucleotides align to TRBD1. Germline-derived CDR1 and CDR2 are SGHTA and FQGNSA. J lost 2 bases, V lost 5 bases, and 13 bases had no gene match. The length of the CDR3 is 17 residues. The CDR3 nucleotides read TGTGCCAGCAGCCTAAGCGCAGGGGGCTTTAGGAACTATGGCTACACCTTC. Protein: CASSLSAGGFRNYGYTF. Using reference TRBV7-2 and TRBJ1-2 for the parts outside the CDR3, the full variable domain is GAGVSQSPSNKVTEKGKDVELRCDPISGHTALYWYRQSLGQGLEFLIYFQGNSAPDKSGLPSDRFSAERTGGSVSTLTIQRTQQEDSAVYLCASSLSAGGFRNYGYTFGSGTRLTVV.

The chain links TRBV2 to TRBJ2-1; TRBD2 matches at 7 bases. With 6 bases clipped from V and 1 base from J, the junction kept 9 bases outside the gene matches. The CDR3 contains 16 residues. Germline loops: CDR1 SNHLY, CDR2 FYNNEI. The chain's CDR3 is CASRPPGLQSYNEQFF. In nucleotides, the CDR3 is TGTGCCAGCAGGCCTCCGGGACTACAGTCCTACAATGAGCAGTTCTTC.

The chain is built from TRBV28 and TRBJ2-1, with D unresolved. The CDR3 contains 14 residues. Germline loops: CDR1 MDHEN, CDR2 SYDVKM. V lost 6 bases to trimming and J lost 6 bases, with 15 bases between them. The CDR3 here is CASSSSGRPNEQFF. The CDR3 bases are TGTGCCAGCAGCTCCTCGGGTAGACCCAATGAGCAGTTCTTC.

V is TRBV27 and J is TRBJ1-2; weak D call: TRBD1 (5 bases). V shed 9 bases and J shed 6 bases, with 17 bases lying between them. This CDR3 is 13 amino acids long. The germline CDR1 and CDR2 sequences are MNHEY and SMNVEV (reference sequence). The CDR3 coding sequence is TGTGCCAGGGGGAGGTACCGGGGGGATGGCTACACCTTC. As protein: CARGRYRGDGYTF.

This chain connects TRBV19 to TRBJ1-5, with D hard to call. Trimming took 2 bases from V and 5 from J, leaving 7 bases between them. Germline values: CDR1 LNHDA, CDR2 SQIVND (reference sequence). The CDR3 has 13 amino acids. The CDR3 DNA sequence: TGTGCCAGTAGTATAAGTAGTTATCAGCCCCAGCATTTT. Its protein is CASSISSYQPQHF.

The CDR3 sequence is CASSLPRGYTF. The CDR3 nucleotides read TGTGCCAGCAGTCTCCCCCGTGGCTACACCTTC. The chain uses TRBV7-9 and TRBJ1-2; no reliable D call. Per the germline V gene, CDR1 is SEHNR and CDR2 is FQNEAQ (reference sequence). This CDR3 comprises 11 residues. V lost 6 bases and J lost 7, with 9 bases in between.

In DNA form, the CDR3 reads TGTGCCAGCAGTGGGACAGCTGGAGCTTCCTACGAGCAGTACTTC. Translation: CASSGTAGASYEQYF. The chain joins TRBV6-5 to TRBJ2-7, with TRBD1 matching 7 bases. This CDR3 has 15 amino acids. Per germline, CDR1 MNHEY and CDR2 SVGAGI. Trimming at V came to 5 bases and at J to 1 base, leaving 8 bases not matched to a gene.

The V gene is TRBV19, the J gene TRBJ2-1; the D gene is possibly TRBD2 (6 bases). Germline CDR1 LNHDA, CDR2 SQIVND (reference sequence). The CDR3 length is 12 residues. Trimming stripped 7 bases from V and 7 bases from J, with 11 bases between. The CDR3 DNA is TGTGCCAGTATGACTCTAGCGAATGAGCAGTTCTTC. Translated, it gives CASMTLANEQFF.

The chain couples TRBV29-1 to TRBJ2-3, with TRBD1 identical over 8 bases. The V segment lost 6 bases and the J segment 6 bases; nucleotides outside the gene matches: 8. CDR1 SQVTM and CDR2 ANQGSEA come from the germline V gene. This CDR3 has 13 residues. The CDR3: CSVEDRVWDTQYF. DNA of the CDR3: TGCAGCGTCGAGGACAGGGTGTGGGATACGCAGTATTTT.